This TCR beta chain stems from a study of cytomegalovirus exposure and HLA in healthy donors. The germline V gene encodes CDR1 SEHNR and CDR2 FQNEAQ (reference sequence). The CDR3 spans 15 residues. Between the trimmed V and J ends, which lost 1 base and 8 bases, there was a span of 17 bases. PCR involved 60 Vbeta and 13 Jbeta primers. Clones were sequenced by immunoSEQ multiplex PCR, and TCRdb holds only the in-frame ones, with some missing. The data hold under 200,000 clones, with nearly 80% observed a single time. The J gene is TRBJ1-1, the V gene TRBV7-9; possibly TRBD1 for D (6 bases). Sequencing used PBMCs. The sequence was obtained from a woman in her forties in good health and CMV-seronegative. CDR3 nucleotides: TGTGCCAGCAGCTTAGATACAGGGCTTTTGGTAGAAGCTTTCTTT. This encodes CASSLDTGLLVEAFF.